The 8 T cell receptor beta chains below all came from one sample that was sequenced in a study of blood T cell repertoires in COVID-19. Profiled with immunoSEQ multiplex PCR; TCRdb holds only in-frame clones, not every one. The data hold 70,000 to 95,000 clones, with about 90% observed a single time. The sequenced sample was peripheral blood. The receptors shown here come from a woman in her sixties or seventies with acute or convalescent COVID-19.

The chain couples TRBV5-1 to TRBJ2-3, with D possibly TRBD2 on 5 matching bases. The V end lost 0 bases, the J end lost 1 base, and 6 bases lay between the germline ends. Germline V lookup: CDR1 SGHRS, CDR2 YFSETQ. This CDR3 spans 14 amino acids. The CDR3 spells CASSLEAGTDTQYF. The CDR3 bases are TGCGCCAGCAGCTTGGAAGCGGGCACAGATACGCAGTATTTT.

The chain combines TRBV2 with TRBJ1-5, with TRBD1 matching over 9 bases. The CDR3 sequence is 15 residues long. V was clipped by 7 bases and J by 3 bases; unmatched bases: 7. Germline CDR1 and CDR2: SNHLY and FYNNEI. The CDR3 is CASKGQGLSNQPQHF. CDR3 in DNA: TGTGCCAGCAAGGGACAGGGCTTATCCAATCAGCCCCAGCATTTT.

The chain joins TRBV3-1 (or the pseudogene TRBV3-2) to TRBJ1-2; D remains unclear. Germline lookup yields CDR1 LGHDT and CDR2 YNNKEL (reference sequence). This CDR3 has 13 amino acids. V gave up 3 bases and J gave up 8 bases, with 13 bases separating them. In DNA form, the CDR3 reads TGTGCCAGCAGCCACCCCAAGCATCGGGGCTACACCTTC. Translating gives CASSHPKHRGYTF.

The rearrangement uses TRBV5-4 and TRBJ2-7; 8 bases line up with TRBD1. This CDR3 region has 17 residues. Per the germline V gene, CDR1 is SGHNT and CDR2 is YYREEE (reference sequence). V dropped 4 bases and J dropped 3; count of bases not matched to a gene: 15. This CDR3 reads CASSRNSDRGSIYEQYF. CDR3 DNA sequence: TGTGCCAGCAGCCGCAACTCTGACAGGGGTTCGATCTACGAGCAGTACTTC.

V gene TRBV5-4 combines with J gene TRBJ2-1, with TRBD2 matching over 8 bases. The CDR3 has 15 amino acids. Unmatched junction bases numbered 7, after V lost 1 base and J lost 7 bases. Germline V CDR1 and CDR2: SGHNT, YYREEE (reference sequence). The CDR3 spells CASSLQLADRNEQFF. CDR3 DNA: TGTGCCAGCAGCTTGCAACTAGCGGATCGTAATGAGCAGTTCTTC. Full variable domain (missing parts from reference TRBV5-4 and TRBJ2-1): ETGVTQSPTHLIKTRGQQVTLRCSSQSGHNTVSWYQQALGQGPQFIFQYYREEENGRGNFPPRFSGLQFPNYSSELNVNALELDDSALYLCASSLQLADRNEQFFGPGTRLTVL.

The chain joins TRBV24-1 to TRBJ1-2; D is undetermined. CDR1 and CDR2 (germline): KGHDR, SFDVKD. CDR3 length: 14 amino acids. V lost 1 base, J lost 2 bases, and 7 bases lay in between. The CDR3 is CATSDLRRNYGYTF. The CDR3 DNA follows: TGTGCCACCAGTGATTTACGCAGGAACTATGGCTACACCTTC.

The chain couples TRBV5-1 to TRBJ1-6; 9 bases are shared with TRBD1. V lost 0 bases to trimming and J lost 7 bases; unmatched junction nucleotides: 2. Germline CDR1 reads SGHRS; CDR2 reads YFSETQ. The CDR3 runs to 15 residues. CDR3 in amino acids: CASSLGQGVNSPLHF. Written as DNA, the CDR3 is TGCGCCAGCAGCTTGGGACAGGGGGTAAATTCACCCCTCCACTTT.

V gene TRBV19 combines with J gene TRBJ2-2; 8 bases are shared with TRBD2. CDR3 length: 17 residues. Germline V gene data show CDR1 as LNHDA and CDR2 as SQIVND (reference sequence). The V segment lost 7 bases and the J segment 0 bases; nucleotides outside the gene matches: 10. CDR3 sequence reads: CASMPGLGRSNTGELFF. The CDR3 bases are TGTGCCAGTATGCCGGGACTAGGTCGCTCGAACACCGGGGAGCTGTTTTTT. The full variable domain, with the rest looked up from reference TRBV19 and TRBJ2-2, is DGGITQSPKYLFRKEGQNVTLSCEQNLNHDAMYWYRQDPGQGLRLIYYSQIVNDFQKGDIAEGYSVSREKKESFPLTVTSAQKNPTAFYLCASMPGLGRSNTGELFFGEGSRLTVL.